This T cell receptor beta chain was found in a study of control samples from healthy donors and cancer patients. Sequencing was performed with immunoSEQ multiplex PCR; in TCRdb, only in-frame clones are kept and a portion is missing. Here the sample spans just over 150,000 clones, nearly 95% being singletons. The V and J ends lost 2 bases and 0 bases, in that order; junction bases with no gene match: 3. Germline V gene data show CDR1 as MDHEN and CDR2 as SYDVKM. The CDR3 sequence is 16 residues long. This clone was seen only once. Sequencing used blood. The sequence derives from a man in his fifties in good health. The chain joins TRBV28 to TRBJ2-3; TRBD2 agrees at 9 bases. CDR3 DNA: TGTGCCAGCAGTTTACTGACTAGCGGAAGCACAGATACGCAGTATTTT. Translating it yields CASSLLTSGSTDTQYF.